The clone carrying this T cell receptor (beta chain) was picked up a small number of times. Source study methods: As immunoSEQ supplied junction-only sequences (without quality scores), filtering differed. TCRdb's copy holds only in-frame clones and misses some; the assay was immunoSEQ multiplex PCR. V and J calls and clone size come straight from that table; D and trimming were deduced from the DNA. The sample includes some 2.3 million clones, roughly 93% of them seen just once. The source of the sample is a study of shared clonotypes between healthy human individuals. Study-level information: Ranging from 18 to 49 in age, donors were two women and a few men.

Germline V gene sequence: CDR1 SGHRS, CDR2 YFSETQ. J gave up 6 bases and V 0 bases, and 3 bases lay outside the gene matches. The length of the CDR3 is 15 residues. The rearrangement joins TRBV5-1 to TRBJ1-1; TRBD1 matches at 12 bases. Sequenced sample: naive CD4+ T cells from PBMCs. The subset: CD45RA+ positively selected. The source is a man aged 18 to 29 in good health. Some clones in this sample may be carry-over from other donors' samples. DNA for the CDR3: TGCGCCAGCAGCTTGGAGGGACAGGGGGCCGCTGAAGCTTTCTTT. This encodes CASSLEGQGAAEAFF.